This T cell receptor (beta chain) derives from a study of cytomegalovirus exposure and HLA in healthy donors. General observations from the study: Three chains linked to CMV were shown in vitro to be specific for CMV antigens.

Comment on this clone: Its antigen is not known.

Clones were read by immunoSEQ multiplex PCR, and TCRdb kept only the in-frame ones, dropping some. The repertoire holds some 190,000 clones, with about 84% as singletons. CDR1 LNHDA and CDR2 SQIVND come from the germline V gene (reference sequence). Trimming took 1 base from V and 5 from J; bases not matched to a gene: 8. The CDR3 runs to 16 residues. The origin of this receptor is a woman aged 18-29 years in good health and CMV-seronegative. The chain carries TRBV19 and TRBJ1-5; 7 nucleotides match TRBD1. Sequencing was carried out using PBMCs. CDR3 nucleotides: TGTGCCAGTAGTATAGTTGCCAGGGGGTTTGATCAGCCCCAGCATTTT. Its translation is CASSIVARGFDQPQHF.